Listed here are 18 T cell receptor beta chains from one sample, sequenced in a study of Ad26.COV2.S vaccination and SARS-CoV-2 variants. Repertoires were generated with immunoSEQ multiplex PCR, while TCRdb's copy carries only in-frame clones and drops some. The sample includes around 450,000 clones, nearly 90% of them seen just once. Specified treatment: some 19 received Ad26.COV2.S at low or high dose, single or two shots; about 5 received placebo; per-sample allocation not given. Samples were taken on day 63 after the first vaccine or placebo injection. Here the sequenced sample was peripheral blood, taken in a trial of Ad26.COV2.S vaccine versus placebo. These receptor sequences come from a person aged 18-65 years who received the Ad26.COV2.S COVID-19 vaccine or a placebo.

CDR3 DNA: TGTGCCAGCAGCCAATGGGACAGGCGAAACTATGGCTACACCTTC. This encodes CASSQWDRRNYGYTF. The V gene is TRBV3-1 (or the pseudogene TRBV3-2), the J gene TRBJ1-2, with 8 bases fitting TRBD1. The CDR3 covers 15 residues. Germline V CDR1 and CDR2: LGHDT, YNNKEL (reference sequence). Trimming cost V 2 bases and J 2 bases; bases outside gene matches: 4.

This chain links TRBV5-1 with TRBJ2-2, with D possibly being TRBD1 (7 bases). This CDR3 has 16 residues. Between the trimmed V and J ends, which lost 4 bases and 2 bases, there was a span of 15 bases. Germline V gene lookup returns CDR1 SGHRS and CDR2 YFSETQ. The CDR3 nucleotides are TGCGCCAGCAGCACGTGGACAGGACTAAACACCGGGGAGCTGTTTTTT. Encoded protein: CASSTWTGLNTGELFF.

The chain combines TRBV6-2 or TRBV6-3 with TRBJ2-1; 7 nucleotides line up with TRBD1. Germline V gene sequence: CDR1 MNHEY, CDR2 SVGEGT. J lost 4 bases, V lost 2 bases, and 5 bases had no gene match. The CDR3 spans 15 residues. The CDR3 DNA reads TGTGCCAGCAGTTACGGGCAGGGGGTTTACAATGAGCAGTTCTTC. Translation gives CASSYGQGVYNEQFF.

The chain employs TRBV6-2 or TRBV6-3 and TRBJ2-5, with 11 bases aligning to TRBD2. J gave up 2 bases and V 2 bases, and 4 bases lay outside the gene matches. Germline-derived CDR1 and CDR2 are MNHEY and SVGEGT. CDR3 length: 16 amino acids. This chain's CDR3 is CASSYRTSGGQETQYF. Here the CDR3 DNA reads TGTGCCAGCAGTTACCGTACTAGCGGGGGACAAGAGACCCAGTACTTC.

The count of this clone is one. The chain is built from TRBV14 and TRBJ1-2; no firm D call. The CDR3 has 13 residues. The V gene lost 4 bases and the J gene lost 7 bases, with 13 bases spanning the gap. Germline lookup yields CDR1 SGHDN and CDR2 FVKESK. As DNA, the CDR3 is TGTGCCAGCAGCCTCAGCTCCAGATCTGGCTACACCTTC. Translating gives CASSLSSRSGYTF.

The sample holds one count of this clone. The chain uses TRBV5-1 and TRBJ2-3; a possible D gene is TRBD1 (6 bases). The CDR3 spans 15 residues. From germline, CDR1 is SGHRS and CDR2 YFSETQ. Trimming removed 4 bases at V and 0 bases at J, with 12 bases between. As DNA, the CDR3 is TGCGCCAGCAGCCTAAAGACAGGAAGCACAGATACGCAGTATTTT. Translated: CASSLKTGSTDTQYF.

This clone was seen only once. The sample carries other DNA sequences with the same CDR3. The chain has TRBV9 and TRBJ1-5; D unresolved. V shed 0 bases and J shed 0 bases, with 4 bases lying between them. The CDR3 loop spans 14 amino acids. Germline CDR1 is SGDLS and CDR2 is YYNGEE. CDR3 nucleotides: TGTGCCAGCAGCGTAGATTCTAGCAATCAGCCCCAGCATTTT. Its translation is CASSVDSSNQPQHF.

The rearrangement links TRBV7-2 to TRBJ2-1; TRBD2 aligns across 12 bases. This CDR3 contains 16 residues. The germline V gene has CDR1 SGHTA and CDR2 FQGNSA. The V segment lost 1 base and the J segment 6 bases; nucleotides outside the gene matches: 4. CDR3: CASSLGLAGGFNEQFF. In DNA form, the CDR3 reads TGTGCCAGCAGCTTAGGGCTAGCGGGGGGGTTCAATGAGCAGTTCTTC. Supplemented by reference TRBV7-2 and TRBJ2-1, the full variable domain reads GAGVSQSPSNKVTEKGKDVELRCDPISGHTALYWYRQSLGQGLEFLIYFQGNSAPDKSGLPSDRFSAERTGGSVSTLTIQRTQQEDSAVYLCASSLGLAGGFNEQFFGPGTRLTVL.

The chain combines TRBV19 with TRBJ2-1; tentatively, D is TRBD1 (6 bases). The length of the CDR3 is 15 residues. V lost 6 bases and J lost 3, with 15 bases in between. Germline V gene data show CDR1 as LNHDA and CDR2 as SQIVND (reference sequence). CDR3 coding DNA: TGTGCCAGTAGCCGGACAGCCGAGATCTACAATGAGCAGTTCTTC. Translated: CASSRTAEIYNEQFF. The complete variable domain, with remaining parts taken from reference TRBV19 and TRBJ2-1, reads DGGITQSPKYLFRKEGQNVTLSCEQNLNHDAMYWYRQDPGQGLRLIYYSQIVNDFQKGDIAEGYSVSREKKESFPLTVTSAQKNPTAFYLCASSRTAEIYNEQFFGPGTRLTVL.

The chain joins TRBV6-5 to TRBJ2-1; 13 bases align to TRBD2. CDR3 length: 16 residues. CDR1 MNHEY and CDR2 SVGAGI come from the germline V gene. Trimming took 0 bases from V and 7 from J; bases not matched to a gene: 3. CDR3: CASSYSVLAGGNEQFF. The CDR3 DNA follows: TGTGCCAGCAGTTACTCTGTACTAGCGGGGGGGAATGAGCAGTTCTTC.

J is TRBJ1-5 and V is TRBV29-1, with D possibly being TRBD1 (6 bases). In germline, CDR1 is SQVTM, CDR2 ANQGSEA. The CDR3 is 12 residues long. With 5 bases removed from V and 3 bases from J, the gap between germline ends came to 8 bases. Written as DNA, the CDR3 is TGCAGCGTTCGGGACACCAATCAGCCCCAGCATTTT. Its protein is CSVRDTNQPQHF.

J is TRBJ2-5 and V is TRBV5-1, with D unclear. The germline V gene encodes CDR1 SGHRS and CDR2 YFSETQ. V was clipped by 4 bases and J by 2 bases, with 3 bases between them. This CDR3 contains 11 residues. CDR3 in amino acids: CASSEQETQYF. CDR3 DNA: TGCGCCAGCAGCGAACAAGAGACCCAGTACTTC.

This chain links TRBV9 with TRBJ2-1; TRBD2 matches 7 bases. CDR1 and CDR2 (germline): SGDLS, YYNGEE. V dropped 4 bases and J dropped 7; count of bases not matched to a gene: 5. This CDR3 has 13 residues. CDR3 amino acids: CASSPRGLNEQFF. The CDR3 nucleotides are TGTGCCAGCAGCCCCCGGGGACTAAATGAGCAGTTCTTC.

About this clone itself: This same CDR3 is encoded by further DNA sequences in the sample. The rearrangement links TRBV30 to TRBJ1-5; no definite D call. Trimming took off 0 bases at V and 4 bases at J, with 7 bases between the two ends. This CDR3 contains 13 residues. In germline, CDR1 is GTSNPN, CDR2 SVGIG (reference sequence). CDR3 sequence: CAWSVAGNQPQHF. The CDR3 nucleotides are TGTGCCTGGAGTGTTGCGGGGAATCAGCCCCAGCATTTT.

The chain joins TRBV4-1 to TRBJ1-1; D is uncertain. CDR1 is MGHRA and CDR2 is YSYEKL in the germline V gene. Trimming stripped 4 bases from V and 0 bases from J, with 9 bases between. This CDR3 is 14 amino acids long. CDR3 in DNA: TGCGCCAGCAGCCTCACGCAGGTGAACACTGAAGCTTTCTTT. It codes for CASSLTQVNTEAFF.

The V call is TRBV11-2, the J call TRBJ2-4; tentatively, D is TRBD1 (6 bases). This CDR3 region has 17 residues. Germline V gives CDR1 SGHAT, CDR2 FQNNGV. The V end was cut by 2 bases, the J end by 0 bases, with 14 bases between. The CDR3 region is CASSLSPQGLAKNIQYF. The CDR3 DNA follows: TGTGCCAGCAGCTTATCCCCCCAGGGGTTAGCCAAAAACATTCAGTACTTC. The full variable domain, completed using reference TRBV11-2 and TRBJ2-4, is EAGVAQSPRYKIIEKRQSVAFWCNPISGHATLYWYQQILGQGPKLLIQFQNNGVVDDSQLPKDRFSAERLKGVDSTLKIQPAKLEDSAVYLCASSLSPQGLAKNIQYFGAGTRLSVL.

This clone was found once. The J gene is TRBJ1-5, the V gene TRBV4-1, with D possibly being TRBD1 (6 bases). This CDR3 comprises 17 residues. CDR1 is MGHRA and CDR2 is YSYEKL in the germline V gene. Trimming removed 2 bases at V and 0 bases at J, with 14 bases between. CDR3 loop: CASSQPSRGGSNQPQHF. The CDR3 nucleotides are TGCGCCAGCAGCCAACCGTCTAGGGGGGGTAGCAATCAGCCCCAGCATTTT.

J is TRBJ2-5 and V is TRBV15, with D hard to call. The CDR3 spans 12 residues. Germline V CDR1 and CDR2: LNHNV, YYDKDF (reference sequence). V lost 1 base to trimming and J lost 4 bases, with 4 bases between them. The CDR3 sequence is CATSRVGETQYF. The DNA for the CDR3 is TGTGCCACCAGCAGAGTCGGAGAGACCCAGTACTTC.